A selection of T cell receptor beta chains follows, all from one sample in a study of T cell responses to AZD1222 COVID-19 vaccine. Using immunoSEQ multiplex PCR, the repertoire was profiled, and TCRdb retains in-frame clones only, with some absent. The sample includes roughly 120,000 clones, about 92% of them seen just once. Source: peripheral blood, taken on day 0 of AZD1222 vaccination. These receptors were obtained from an adult in good health. CDR3s include the opening cysteine and the closing phenylalanine or tryptophan. The order of the fields is CDR3 length, clone size, J gene, D gene, V gene, CDR3 DNA, CDR3 protein. The D gene is left open where the match is weak. For some rows the clone size is stated as once, few or many, or as a class when expanded; others skip it.

len: 16; abundance: -; j_gene: TRBJ2-3; d_gene: TRBD1; v_gene: TRBV25-1; CDR3nt: TGTGCCAGCAGTGAATTCGGGACAGGCCTCTCCGATACGCAGTATTTT; CDR3aa: CASSEFGTGLSDTQYF
len: 15; abundance: -; j_gene: TRBJ1-2; d_gene: -; v_gene: TRBV27; CDR3nt: TGTGCCAGCAGTTTATTCCCGGGAGCTAACTATGGCTACACCTTC; CDR3aa: CASSLFPGANYGYTF
len: 13; abundance: -; j_gene: TRBJ1-1; d_gene: -; v_gene: TRBV12-3/TRBV12-4; CDR3nt: TGTGCCAGCAGTTTAGACAGCACCGGGGAAGCTTTCTTT; CDR3aa: CASSLDSTGEAFF
len: 15; abundance: -; j_gene: TRBJ2-7; d_gene: -; v_gene: TRBV28; CDR3nt: TGTGCCAGCACCCGAGGGTGGGGAGGCTCCTACGAGCAGTACTTC; CDR3aa: CASTRGWGGSYEQYF
len: 18; abundance: -; j_gene: TRBJ1-5; d_gene: -; v_gene: TRBV6-4; CDR3nt: TGTGCCAGCAGCACCACCGGGACACATTTTTGGAGCAATCAGCCCCAGCATTTT; CDR3aa: CASSTTGTHFWSNQPQHF
len: 15; abundance: -; j_gene: TRBJ2-7; d_gene: -; v_gene: TRBV2; CDR3nt: TGTGCCAGCAGTGAAAGGGACCCGACCCTTTACGAGCAGTACTTC; CDR3aa: CASSERDPTLYEQYF
len: 17; abundance: -; j_gene: TRBJ1-4; d_gene: -; v_gene: TRBV5-1; CDR3nt: TGCGCCAGCAGCTTGGGAGGGGAAGGGGCAACTAATGAAAAACTGTTTTTT; CDR3aa: CASSLGGEGATNEKLFF
len: 15; abundance: -; j_gene: TRBJ1-5; d_gene: -; v_gene: TRBV28; CDR3nt: TGTGCCAGCACCCCCCCCACTATTAGCAATCAGCCCCAGCATTTT; CDR3aa: CASTPPTISNQPQHF
len: 16; abundance: -; j_gene: TRBJ2-3; d_gene: -; v_gene: TRBV19; CDR3nt: TGTGCCAGTAGTATAGCTGCTAGCCGGAAAACAGATACGCAGTATTTT; CDR3aa: CASSIAASRKTDTQYF
len: 17; abundance: -; j_gene: TRBJ2-7; d_gene: TRBD2; v_gene: TRBV5-6; CDR3nt: TGTGCCAGCAGTTCCCGACTAGCGGAAAACTACTGGCTCGAGCAGTACTTC; CDR3aa: CASSSRLAENYWLEQYF
len: 20; abundance: -; j_gene: TRBJ2-4; d_gene: -; v_gene: TRBV5-4; CDR3nt: TGTGCCAGCAGCTCCCGTCCACTCTCGTTACCTATTATAGCCAAAAACATTCAGTACTTC; CDR3aa: CASSSRPLSLPIIAKNIQYF
len: 14; abundance: -; j_gene: TRBJ2-7; d_gene: TRBD2; v_gene: TRBV4-1; CDR3nt: TGCGCCAGCAGCCTGGGACTAGCGGGAGCCGAGCAGTACTTC; CDR3aa: CASSLGLAGAEQYF
len: 12; abundance: -; j_gene: TRBJ2-1; d_gene: -; v_gene: TRBV3-1/TRBV3-2; CDR3nt: TGTGCCAGCAGCCTCCTAGGTTATGAGCAGTTCTTC; CDR3aa: CASSLLGYEQFF
len: 14; abundance: -; j_gene: TRBJ1-2; d_gene: TRBD1; v_gene: TRBV4-1; CDR3nt: TGCGCCAGCAGCCAAGGCGGGACAGGGTTTAGCTACACCTTC; CDR3aa: CASSQGGTGFSYTF
len: 15; abundance: -; j_gene: TRBJ2-3; d_gene: -; v_gene: TRBV10-3; CDR3nt: TGTGCCATCAGTGAGCTAGCGCCGGGGGTGGATACGCAGTATTTT; CDR3aa: CAISELAPGVDTQYF
len: 14; abundance: -; j_gene: TRBJ2-5; d_gene: -; v_gene: TRBV9; CDR3nt: TGTGCCAGCAGCCCCGGGACTTTTCAAGAGACCCAGTACTTC; CDR3aa: CASSPGTFQETQYF
len: 17; abundance: -; j_gene: TRBJ2-3; d_gene: -; v_gene: TRBV28; CDR3nt: TGTGCCAGCAGTACACCCGAACGCGTGACTAGCACAGATACGCAGTATTTT; CDR3aa: CASSTPERVTSTDTQYF
len: 13; abundance: -; j_gene: TRBJ2-3; d_gene: -; v_gene: TRBV9; CDR3nt: TGTGCCAGCAGCGTAGGTGGCACAGATACGCAGTATTTT; CDR3aa: CASSVGGTDTQYF
len: 13; abundance: -; j_gene: TRBJ1-1; d_gene: -; v_gene: TRBV3-1/TRBV3-2; CDR3nt: TGTGCCAGCAGCCAAGGCTGGATCACTGAAGCTTTCTTT; CDR3aa: CASSQGWITEAFF
len: 17; abundance: -; j_gene: TRBJ2-2; d_gene: -; v_gene: TRBV12-5; CDR3nt: TGTGCTAGTGGTCCCCATCACGAACGGGTGAACACCGGGGAGCTGTTTTTT; CDR3aa: CASGPHHERVNTGELFF
len: 13; abundance: -; j_gene: TRBJ1-6; d_gene: TRBD1; v_gene: TRBV28; CDR3nt: TGTGCCAGCAGTGCGGACAGGGCTTCACCCCTCCACTTT; CDR3aa: CASSADRASPLHF
len: 13; abundance: -; j_gene: TRBJ2-7; d_gene: -; v_gene: TRBV3-1/TRBV3-2; CDR3nt: TGTGCCAGCAGCCAACTTACTCACTACGAGCAGTACTTC; CDR3aa: CASSQLTHYEQYF
len: 17; abundance: -; j_gene: TRBJ2-5; d_gene: TRBD2; v_gene: TRBV3-1/TRBV3-2; CDR3nt: TGTGCCAGCAGCCATCTTAGCGGGAGGGGGATGCGGGAGACCCAGTACTTC; CDR3aa: CASSHLSGRGMRETQYF
len: 19; abundance: -; j_gene: TRBJ1-1; d_gene: TRBD1; v_gene: TRBV3-1/TRBV3-2; CDR3nt: TGTGCCAGCAGCCGAAGGAGGGTGGGACAGGGGGCATGGAGCACTGAAGCTTTCTTT; CDR3aa: CASSRRRVGQGAWSTEAFF
len: 11; abundance: once; j_gene: TRBJ1-1; d_gene: -; v_gene: TRBV18; CDR3nt: TGTGCCAGCTCAAGAGGGGATGAAGCTTTCTTT; CDR3aa: CASSRGDEAFF
len: 14; abundance: once; j_gene: TRBJ1-6; d_gene: -; v_gene: TRBV10-3; CDR3nt: TGTGCCATCAAGCAGGGTTCCTATAATTCACCCCTCCACTTT; CDR3aa: CAIKQGSYNSPLHF
len: 15; abundance: -; j_gene: TRBJ1-4; d_gene: TRBD1; v_gene: TRBV27; CDR3nt: TGTGCCAGCAGGACGCACAGGGGTAGAAATGAAAAACTGTTTTTT; CDR3aa: CASRTHRGRNEKLFF
len: 14; abundance: once; j_gene: TRBJ2-1; d_gene: -; v_gene: TRBV18; CDR3nt: TGTGCCAGCTCACCTCAGGGGCCACTCCTTGAGCAGTTCTTC; CDR3aa: CASSPQGPLLEQFF
len: 16; abundance: -; j_gene: TRBJ2-5; d_gene: TRBD2; v_gene: TRBV7-3; CDR3nt: TGTGCCAGCAGCCCGGGACTAGCGCCCTTTCAAGAGACCCAGTACTTC; CDR3aa: CASSPGLAPFQETQYF
len: 15; abundance: -; j_gene: TRBJ2-1; d_gene: TRBD2; v_gene: TRBV28; CDR3nt: TGTGCCAGCAGTTTGGTGGGGGGGGACTACAATGAGCAGTTCTTC; CDR3aa: CASSLVGGDYNEQFF
len: 12; abundance: -; j_gene: TRBJ1-2; d_gene: -; v_gene: TRBV19; CDR3nt: TGTGCCAGTAATATGAAGGATCGCGGCTACACCTTC; CDR3aa: CASNMKDRGYTF
len: 17; abundance: -; j_gene: TRBJ2-3; d_gene: TRBD2; v_gene: TRBV3-1/TRBV3-2; CDR3nt: TGTGCCAGCAGCCAAGACCAACTAGCGGGAGTAGGGGGTACGCAGTATTTT; CDR3aa: CASSQDQLAGVGGTQYF
len: 14; abundance: -; j_gene: TRBJ2-7; d_gene: -; v_gene: TRBV5-1; CDR3nt: TGCGCCAGCAGCCCCCCGGACTCGTACTACGAGCAGTACTTC; CDR3aa: CASSPPDSYYEQYF
len: 15; abundance: -; j_gene: TRBJ1-6; d_gene: -; v_gene: TRBV2; CDR3nt: TGTGCCAGCAGTGAGGGGAGGGTCGGGAATTCACCCCTCCACTTT; CDR3aa: CASSEGRVGNSPLHF
len: 12; abundance: -; j_gene: TRBJ1-2; d_gene: -; v_gene: TRBV12-3/TRBV12-4; CDR3nt: TGTGCCAGCAGTTTATACACCCAACCCTACACCTTC; CDR3aa: CASSLYTQPYTF
len: 15; abundance: -; j_gene: TRBJ1-6; d_gene: -; v_gene: TRBV6-1; CDR3nt: TGTGCCAGCAGTGAAGCTGGAGGGGTTTATTCACCCCTCCACTTT; CDR3aa: CASSEAGGVYSPLHF
len: 14; abundance: -; j_gene: TRBJ2-5; d_gene: -; v_gene: TRBV18; CDR3nt: TGTGCCAGCTCCCCGGGCTTCAGCGTGCAGACCCAGTACTTC; CDR3aa: CASSPGFSVQTQYF